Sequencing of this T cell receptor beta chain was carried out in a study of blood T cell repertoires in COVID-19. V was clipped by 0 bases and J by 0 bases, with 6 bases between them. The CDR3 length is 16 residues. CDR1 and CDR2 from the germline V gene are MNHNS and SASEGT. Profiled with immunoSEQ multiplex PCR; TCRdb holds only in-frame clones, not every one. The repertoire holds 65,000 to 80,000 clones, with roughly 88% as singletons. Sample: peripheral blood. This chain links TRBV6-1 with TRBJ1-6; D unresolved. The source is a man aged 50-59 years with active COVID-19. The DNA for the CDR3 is TGTGCCAGCAGTGAAGCGCGGCGCTCCTATAATTCACCCCTCCACTTT. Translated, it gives CASSEARRSYNSPLHF.